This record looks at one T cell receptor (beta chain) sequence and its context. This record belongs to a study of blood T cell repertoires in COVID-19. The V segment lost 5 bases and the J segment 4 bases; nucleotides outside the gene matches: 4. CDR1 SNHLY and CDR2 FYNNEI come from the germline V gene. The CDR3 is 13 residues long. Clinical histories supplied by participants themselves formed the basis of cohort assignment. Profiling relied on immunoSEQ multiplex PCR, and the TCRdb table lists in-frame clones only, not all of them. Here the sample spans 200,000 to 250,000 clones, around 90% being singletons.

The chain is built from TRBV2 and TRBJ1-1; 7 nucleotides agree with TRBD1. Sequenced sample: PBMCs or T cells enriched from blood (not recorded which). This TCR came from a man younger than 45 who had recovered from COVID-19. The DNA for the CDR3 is TGTGCCAGCAGTAGGGGGCGCGGCACTGAAGCTTTCTTT. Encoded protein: CASSRGRGTEAFF.